Below are 22 T cell receptor beta chains sequenced from a single sample in a study of T-cell memory formation after mild COVID-19. TCRdb redid the calling of the 5' RACE reads with MiXCR, one entry per CDR3 protein. The data hold around 340,000 distinct CDR3 sequences, with 13% to 15% observed a single time. The sample consisted of PBMCs or a T cell subset sorted from them (not recorded which). The receptors derive from a man younger than 30 who had mild COVID-19 (a few samples of this study predate the infection). Cell type and time point are not known.

The table lists this clonotype with many counts. The rearrangement uses TRBV15 and TRBJ2-3, with D uncertain. CDR1 and CDR2 (germline): LNHNV, YYDKDF (reference sequence). V was trimmed by 1 base and J by 4 bases, leaving 9 bases between them. CDR3 size: 14 residues. As DNA, the CDR3 is TGTGCCACCAGCAGAGTTATAGGTGCAGATACGCAGTATTTT. Amino acid sequence: CATSRVIGADTQYF.

The chain couples TRBV4-2 to TRBJ2-7, with a weak D call TRBD1 (5 bases). Trimming stripped 3 bases from V and 3 bases from J, with 15 bases between. The length of the CDR3 is 15 residues. Germline V gene lookup returns CDR1 LGHNA and CDR2 YNFKEQ. The CDR3 is CASSHARIGHYEQYV. DNA of the CDR3: TGTGCCAGCAGCCACGCCAGAATCGGACACTACGAGCAGTACGTC.

This clonotype was found many times. J is TRBJ1-2 and V is TRBV12-3 or TRBV12-4, with TRBD1 identical over 7 bases. Trimming at V came to 7 bases and at J to 3 bases, leaving 11 bases not matched to a gene. CDR3 size: 15 residues. Written as DNA, the CDR3 is TGTGCCAGCACAGGGGGGGCAGGCTGGGACTATGGCTACACCTTC. Translating gives CASTGGAGWDYGYTF.

The chain recombines TRBV2 with TRBJ1-5, with D tentatively TRBD1 (6 bases). The CDR3 runs 13 residues. V was trimmed by 6 bases and J by 6 bases, leaving 12 bases between them. Germline lookup yields CDR1 SNHLY and CDR2 FYNNEI. CDR3 DNA sequence: TGTGCCAGCAGACAGGGAGGGGGTCAGCCCCAGCATTTT. Its translation is CASRQGGGQPQHF.

This clonotype was observed a few times. The chain has TRBV10-3 and TRBJ2-5; no clear D. Germline V gene data show CDR1 as ENHRY and CDR2 as SYGVKD. This CDR3 is 11 amino acids long. Trimming removed 6 bases from V and 2 bases from J, with 4 bases in between. The CDR3 DNA is TGTGCCATCAGGGAACAAGAGACCCAGTACTTC. It specifies CAIREQETQYF.

The sample holds a few counts of this clonotype. The rearrangement links TRBV7-2 to TRBJ2-5; TRBD1 is a possible D gene (7 bases). V was cut by 5 bases and J by 6 bases, with 16 bases left in between. Looked up from germline, CDR1 is SGHTA and CDR2 is FQGNSA. This CDR3 has 14 residues. Here the CDR3 reads CASSSNRGGQTQYF. CDR3 nucleotide sequence: TGTGCCAGCAGCAGTAACAGGGGAGGACAGACCCAGTACTTC. The full variable domain, with the rest looked up from reference TRBV7-2 and TRBJ2-5, is GAGVSQSPSNKVTEKGKDVELRCDPISGHTALYWYRQSLGQGLEFLIYFQGNSAPDKSGLPSDRFSAERTGGSVSTLTIQRTQQEDSAVYLCASSSNRGGQTQYFGPGTRLLVL.

The table lists this clonotype with a few counts. This CDR3 reads CASSQRDSRNYGYTF. The CDR3 bases are TGCGCCAGCAGCCAGAGGGACAGTCGAAACTATGGCTACACCTTC. The chain uses TRBV4-3 and TRBJ1-2; 7 positions agree with TRBD1. The CDR3 runs 15 residues. CDR1 is LGHNA and CDR2 is YSLEER in the germline V gene. V was pared by 3 bases and J by 2 bases, with 6 bases of the junction left unmatched.

In its sample, this clonotype was seen a few times. In DNA, the CDR3 is TGTGCCAGCAGCTTTTGGAGCGGGGGCGACACAGATACGCAGTATTTT. The encoded protein is CASSFWSGGDTDTQYF. This chain links TRBV3-1 with TRBJ2-3; 8 nucleotides agree with TRBD2. J lost 2 bases, V lost 5 bases, and 9 bases had no gene match. Germline V gene sequence: CDR1 LGHDT, CDR2 YNNKEL (reference sequence). The CDR3 spans 16 residues.

This clonotype has only a few counts. The V gene is TRBV20-1, the J gene TRBJ2-3; 10 nucleotides align to TRBD1. Per germline, CDR1 DFQATT and CDR2 SNEGSKA (reference sequence). This CDR3 comprises 13 residues. J gave up 6 bases and V 3 bases, and 3 bases lay outside the gene matches. This chain's CDR3 is CSARGQGRDTQYF. In DNA form, the CDR3 reads TGCAGTGCTAGGGGACAGGGGAGGGATACGCAGTATTTT.

The chain employs TRBV10-3 and TRBJ1-5; TRBD1 matches at 8 bases. Germline loops: CDR1 ENHRY, CDR2 SYGVKD. The CDR3 length is 16 residues. With 0 bases clipped from V and 3 bases from J, the junction kept 4 bases outside the gene matches. This CDR3 is CAISESNRGSNQPQHF. In DNA, the CDR3 is TGTGCCATCAGTGAGTCGAACAGGGGGTCCAATCAGCCCCAGCATTTT.

The chain couples TRBV11-2 to TRBJ2-1; TRBD1 aligns across 8 bases. The V gene's germline CDR1 is SGHAT and CDR2 FQNNGV. Unmatched junction bases numbered 15, after V lost 6 bases and J lost 8 bases. This CDR3 region has 16 residues. The CDR3: CASSITPGTGRDEQFF. The CDR3 DNA is TGTGCCAGCAGTATAACCCCCGGGACAGGTAGGGATGAGCAGTTCTTC.

This clonotype came up a few times. V gene TRBV5-1 combines with J gene TRBJ2-5; 9 nucleotides match TRBD1. Germline CDR1 SGHRS, CDR2 YFSETQ. The CDR3 runs to 15 residues. The V and J ends lost 4 bases and 4 bases, in that order; junction bases with no gene match: 8. In DNA form, the CDR3 reads TGCGCCAGCAGCACCGGGACAGGGAGGATAGAGACCCAGTACTTC. It codes for CASSTGTGRIETQYF.

This clonotype was detected only a few times. This chain links TRBV29-1 with TRBJ1-5, with D maybe TRBD1 (6 bases). Germline assignment: CDR1 SQVTM and CDR2 ANQGSEA. V lost 6 bases, J lost 6 bases, and 9 bases lay in between. The CDR3 spans 11 residues. Here the CDR3 reads CSVTGPQPQHF. The DNA of the CDR3 is TGCAGCGTAACAGGGCCTCAGCCCCAGCATTTT.

This clonotype was counted only a few times. The chain employs TRBV12-3 or TRBV12-4 and TRBJ1-1; no clear D. Deletions cut 5 bases from V and 7 bases from J, with 14 bases between. The CDR3 extends over 13 amino acids. CDR3 residues: CASSSRGSIEAFF. CDR3 bases: TGTGCCAGCAGTAGTCGTGGGTCTATTGAAGCTTTCTTT.

The chain carries TRBV7-2 and TRBJ2-3; D is possibly TRBD1 (5 bases). Trimming shortened V by 6 bases and J by 0 bases, and 13 bases separated the two germline ends. Germline V CDR1 and CDR2: SGHTA, FQGNSA. This CDR3 is 15 amino acids long. In DNA, the CDR3 is TGTGCCAGCAGAACACGGCCAGGGAGCACAGATACGCAGTATTTT. Amino acid sequence: CASRTRPGSTDTQYF.

This clonotype occurred many times. The chain employs TRBV6-1 and TRBJ1-5; TRBD1 is a possible D gene (6 bases). V dropped 4 bases and J dropped 6 bases, with 22 bases sitting between them. The CDR3 contains 17 residues. CDR1 is MNHNS and CDR2 is SASEGT in the germline V gene. CDR3 in amino acids: CASSVNPQGPPFQPQHF. CDR3 coding DNA: TGTGCCAGCAGTGTCAACCCGCAGGGGCCCCCGTTTCAGCCCCAGCATTTT.

The chain has TRBV5-1 and TRBJ2-2; 9 nucleotides line up with TRBD2. J lost 5 bases, V lost 2 bases, and 7 bases had no gene match. The germline gives CDR1 SGHRS, CDR2 YFSETQ. This CDR3 contains 16 residues. The CDR3 coding sequence is TGCGCCAGCAGCTTATCTAGCGGGGATATAACCGGGGAGCTGTTTTTT. Protein product: CASSLSSGDITGELFF.

This clonotype has more than one count but fewer than ten. The chain combines TRBV24-1 with TRBJ1-2; 7 bases match TRBD1. The length of the CDR3 is 15 residues. Trimming at V came to 0 bases and at J to 4 bases, leaving 4 bases not matched to a gene. Germline CDR1 is KGHDR and CDR2 is SFDVKD. CDR3 bases: TGTGCCACCAGTGATTTGCTAGGGGGCGCCTATGGCTACACCTTC. It is translated as CATSDLLGGAYGYTF.

The sample holds a few counts of this clonotype. V usage is TRBV12-5 and J usage is TRBJ1-2; D unclear. CDR3 length: 13 amino acids. CDR1 is LGHNT and CDR2 is FRNRAP in the germline V gene. Between the trimmed V and J ends, which lost 6 bases and 0 bases, there was a span of 8 bases. Here the CDR3 reads CASGYTTNYGYTF. CDR3 bases: TGTGCTAGTGGATACACAACTAACTATGGCTACACCTTC.

The rearrangement joins TRBV6-5 to TRBJ2-1; 8 positions match TRBD1. V lost 0 bases and J lost 5; bases outside the gene matches: 3. The CDR3 runs 15 residues. Germline V gene lookup returns CDR1 MNHEY and CDR2 SVGAGI. CDR3 nucleotide sequence: TGTGCCAGCAGTTACTCCCGGACAGGGAACAATGAGCAGTTCTTC. Its protein product is CASSYSRTGNNEQFF.

V gene TRBV2 combines with J gene TRBJ2-1, with 8 bases lining up with TRBD2. Germline CDR1 reads SNHLY; CDR2 reads FYNNEI. The CDR3 consists of 13 residues. Trimming took 6 bases from V and 9 from J; bases not matched to a gene: 7. The DNA for the CDR3 is TGTGCCAGCAGCACCGGGGGGGAGCGTGAGCAGTTCTTC. It specifies CASSTGGEREQFF.

The genes are TRBV12-3 or TRBV12-4 and TRBJ2-2, with 8 bases that match TRBD1. V shed 6 bases, J shed 1 base, and the junction held 4 bases outside the gene matches. The CDR3 sequence is 15 residues long. The CDR3, as DNA: TGTGCCAGCAGCACCGGACAGGGGAACACCGGGGAGCTGTTTTTT. Translation: CASSTGQGNTGELFF.